Presented here are 26 T cell receptor beta chains from one specimen sequenced in a study of a mutant IDH1 vaccine in newly diagnosed glioma. Their recognized antigens are unknown. Assay used: immunoSEQ multiplex PCR; TCRdb lists only in-frame clones, some missing. Among 35,000 to 45,000 clones listed, 83% were seen once. Time point described: week 35, safety follow-up. Vaccine doses each comprised 300 ug of mutant IDH1 20-mer peptide, with topical imiquimod. Here the sequenced sample was PBMCs, taken from a glioma patient whose treatment included an IDH1 peptide vaccine. Receptor source: a woman aged 45-65 years with glioma.

The gene calls are TRBV28 and TRBJ1-5, with a weak D call TRBD1 (6 bases). V lost 5 bases to trimming and J lost 3 bases, with 11 bases between them. CDR1 and CDR2 from the germline V gene are MDHEN and SYDVKM. The CDR3 is 14 amino acids. CDR3 residues: CASSEGQPNQPQHF. The CDR3 DNA reads as TGTGCCAGCAGTGAAGGACAGCCCAATCAGCCCCAGCATTTT.

This clone was recorded only once. V is TRBV2 and J is TRBJ2-1; the D gene is possibly TRBD1 (6 bases). The CDR3 has 14 amino acids. Germline lookup yields CDR1 SNHLY and CDR2 FYNNEI. Trimming removed 6 bases from V and 8 bases from J, with 17 bases in between. As DNA, the CDR3 is TGTGCCAGCAGCGCCGGGACACCTATCTATGAGCAGTTCTTC. Its translation is CASSAGTPIYEQFF. The full variable domain, completed using reference TRBV2 and TRBJ2-1, is EPEVTQTPSHQVTQMGQEVILRCVPISNHLYFYWYRQILGQKVEFLVSFYNNEISEKSEIFDDQFSVERPDGSNFTLKIRSTKLEDSAMYFCASSAGTPIYEQFFGPGTRLTVL.

V gene TRBV9 combines with J gene TRBJ1-2; D may be TRBD1 (5 bases). The CDR3 is 13 residues long. Between the trimmed V and J ends, which lost 3 bases and 8 bases, there was a span of 14 bases. CDR1 and CDR2 (germline): SGDLS, YYNGEE. The CDR3 loop reads CASSAGGEGGYTF. Written as DNA, the CDR3 is TGTGCCAGCAGCGCGGGAGGGGAGGGAGGCTACACCTTC.

CDR3 DNA: TGCAGCGTATCTCAGGGGCTAACATACAATGAGCAGTTCTTC. This sequence encodes CSVSQGLTYNEQFF. This chain uses TRBV29-1 with TRBJ2-1; weak D call: TRBD1 (6 bases). Looked up from germline, CDR1 is SQVTM and CDR2 is ANQGSEA. The CDR3 is 14 amino acids. V was shortened by 6 bases and J by 4 bases, with 16 bases between the two germline ends.

This rearrangement joins TRBV5-1 to TRBJ2-3; the D is unclear. Germline V CDR1 and CDR2: SGHRS, YFSETQ. CDR3 size: 15 residues. V gave up 1 base and J gave up 10 bases, with 19 bases separating them. CDR3 sequence reads: CASSLQSYQVSAQYF. DNA of the CDR3: TGCGCCAGCAGCTTGCAGAGCTATCAGGTTTCGGCGCAGTATTTT. The full variable domain, in which reference TRBV5-1 and TRBJ2-3 provide the parts outside the CDR3, is KAGVTQTPRYLIKTRGQQVTLSCSPISGHRSVSWYQQTPGQGLQFLFEYFSETQRNKGNFPGRFSGRQFSNSRSEMNVSTLELGDSALYLCASSLQSYQVSAQYFGPGTRLTVL.

V gene TRBV19 combines with J gene TRBJ1-6; possible D gene TRBD1, 6 bases. V was shortened by 4 bases and J by 9 bases, with 16 bases between the two germline ends. There are 15 residues in the CDR3. CDR1 is LNHDA and CDR2 is SQIVND in the germline V gene (reference sequence). CDR3 region: CASSTTGTMASPLHF. The CDR3 DNA reads as TGTGCCAGTAGTACCACCGGGACAATGGCTTCACCCCTCCACTTT.

The chain links TRBV18 to TRBJ2-7; perhaps TRBD2 as D (5 bases). V gave up 6 bases and J gave up 6 bases, with 15 bases separating them. CDR1 KGHSH and CDR2 LQKENI come from the germline V gene. The CDR3 totals 13 residues. The CDR3 region is CASSELPGSEQYF. As DNA, the CDR3 is TGTGCCAGCTCCGAGCTCCCGGGGTCCGAGCAGTACTTC.

The sample holds a few counts of this clone. DNA of the CDR3: TGTGCCAGCAGCGGACAGTACACTGAAGCTTTCTTT. Residues: CASSGQYTEAFF. The V and J genes are TRBV7-9 and TRBJ1-1; a possible D gene is TRBD1 (6 bases). CDR3 length: 12 residues. From germline, CDR1 is SEHNR and CDR2 FQNEAQ (reference sequence). V was shortened by 5 bases and J by 3 bases, with 7 bases between the two germline ends.

The J gene is TRBJ2-3, the V gene TRBV6-6, with TRBD1 identical over 7 bases. The CDR3 covers 15 residues. Unmatched junction bases numbered 5, after V lost 0 bases and J lost 5 bases. Germline assignment: CDR1 MNHNY and CDR2 SVGAGI (reference sequence). The CDR3 bases are TGTGCCAGCAGTTACTCTCGAGGGGGCAAAGATACGCAGTATTTT. This encodes CASSYSRGGKDTQYF.

The gene calls are TRBV6-1 and TRBJ1-5; 9 bases are a match to TRBD1. The CDR3 runs 13 residues. Germline loops: CDR1 MNHNS, CDR2 SASEGT. V lost 10 bases and J lost 6; bases outside the gene matches: 7. The CDR3 nucleotides are TGTGCCACCCAGGGACAGGGTGTTCAGCCCCAGCATTTT. This encodes CATQGQGVQPQHF.

The chain couples TRBV9 to TRBJ2-2; perhaps TRBD1 as D (6 bases). Per germline, CDR1 SGDLS and CDR2 YYNGEE. V lost 3 bases and J lost 1, with 10 bases in between. The CDR3 is 15 amino acids. The CDR3 DNA sequence: TGTGCCAGCAGCGCCATGGACAGGAACACCGGGGAGCTGTTTTTT. It yields the protein CASSAMDRNTGELFF.

The CDR3 DNA follows: TGCGCCAGCAAAACTAGCCCTAGTGAGGAGACCCAGTACTTC. This encodes CASKTSPSEETQYF. V usage is TRBV4-1 and J usage is TRBJ2-5, with D possibly matching TRBD2 (6 bases). Trimming shortened V by 7 bases and J by 5 bases, and 17 bases separated the two germline ends. Germline values: CDR1 MGHRA, CDR2 YSYEKL. CDR3 size: 14 residues.

The V and J genes are TRBV5-1 and TRBJ2-3; D possibly matches TRBD1 or TRBD2 (6 bases each). The CDR3 totals 16 residues. Germline CDR1 and CDR2: SGHRS and YFSETQ. V gave up 0 bases and J gave up 4 bases, with 15 bases separating them. The DNA for the CDR3 is TGCGCCAGCAGCTTGGGTGGGGGGCCTCGGGCAGATACGCAGTATTTT. Encoded protein: CASSLGGGPRADTQYF.

The chain couples TRBV5-6 to TRBJ2-3; D ambiguous. There are 14 residues in the CDR3. Looked up from germline, CDR1 is SGHDT and CDR2 is YYEEEE. The V end was cut by 2 bases, the J end by 3 bases, with 10 bases between. The CDR3: CASSFDRPTDTQYF. The DNA for the CDR3 is TGTGCCAGCAGCTTTGATCGTCCAACAGATACGCAGTATTTT.

The genes are TRBV19 and TRBJ2-2; D remains unclear. CDR3 length: 12 residues. CDR1 and CDR2 from the germline V gene are LNHDA and SQIVND (reference sequence). V lost 6 bases to trimming and J lost 4 bases, with 6 bases between them. The CDR3 loop is CASRRVTGELFF. The CDR3 DNA reads TGTGCCAGTAGACGGGTCACCGGGGAGCTGTTTTTT.

The chain carries TRBV19 and TRBJ2-2; 8 bases are a match to TRBD1. The CDR3 extends over 16 amino acids. V gave up 6 bases and J gave up 3 bases; unmatched junction bases: 9. Germline CDR1 reads LNHDA; CDR2 reads SQIVND (reference sequence). The CDR3 protein is CASSRTGRVDTGELFF. The CDR3, as DNA: TGTGCCAGTAGCCGGACAGGGCGAGTCGACACCGGGGAGCTGTTTTTT.

This rearrangement joins TRBV30 to TRBJ2-5; no clear D gene. This CDR3 is 13 amino acids long. The ends were cut back, 0 bases at V and 1 base at J, with 6 bases in the middle. Germline assignment: CDR1 GTSNPN and CDR2 SVGIG (reference sequence). Written as DNA, the CDR3 is TGTGCCTGGAGTGTACAACTCCAAGAGACCCAGTACTTC. It translates to CAWSVQLQETQYF.

The chain has TRBV30 and TRBJ1-2; unclear D gene. V was shortened by 0 bases and J by 7 bases, with 6 bases between the two germline ends. The CDR3 has 11 amino acids. CDR1 is GTSNPN, CDR2 SVGIG, per germline (reference sequence). The CDR3 reads CAWSVSGGYTF. The CDR3 DNA follows: TGTGCCTGGAGTGTATCCGGTGGCTACACCTTC.

This clone is a singleton in its sample. This sequence joins TRBV5-4 and TRBJ2-3, with TRBD2 matching 7 bases. The CDR3 has 13 amino acids. After removal of 9 bases from V and 1 base from J, the junction contained 5 bases not matched to a gene. CDR1 is SGHNT and CDR2 is YYREEE in the germline V gene (reference sequence). The CDR3 coding sequence is TGTGCCACCGGGGGGACGGGCACAGATACGCAGTATTTT. This sequence encodes CATGGTGTDTQYF.

The rearrangement joins TRBV1 to TRBJ1-5. TRBV1 is noted as a pseudogene. The length of the CDR3 is 14 residues. The DNA for the CDR3 is TGCACCAGCAGCCAAGAAGGGCGCAATCAGCCCCAGCATTTT. Translating it yields CTSSQEGRNQPQHF.

This clone was observed a few times. The chain employs TRBV12-5 and TRBJ1-1, with 9 bases identical to TRBD1. Germline loops: CDR1 LGHNT, CDR2 FRNRAP. J gave up 3 bases and V 3 bases, and 5 bases lay outside the gene matches. The CDR3 contains 15 residues. The CDR3 DNA follows: TGTGCTAGTGGTTTCGACAGGGGGTGGGACACTGAAGCTTTCTTT. Protein product: CASGFDRGWDTEAFF.

V usage is TRBV5-4 and J usage is TRBJ1-1; 7 nucleotides align to TRBD1. Germline V CDR1 and CDR2: SGHNT, YYREEE (reference sequence). V was clipped by 3 bases and J by 0 bases; unmatched bases: 8. The CDR3 covers 16 residues. As DNA, the CDR3 is TGTGCCAGCAGCTCGGAGACAGGGCGAATGAACACTGAAGCTTTCTTT. This sequence encodes CASSSETGRMNTEAFF.

This chain links TRBV29-1 with TRBJ1-2; 7 bases fit TRBD1. The CDR3 consists of 15 residues. The germline V gene has CDR1 SQVTM and CDR2 ANQGSEA. V was pared by 2 bases and J by 4 bases, with 10 bases of the junction left unmatched. The CDR3 DNA follows: TGCAGCGTTGAACCGACAGGGTCGGCTTTCTATGGCTACACCTTC. Protein: CSVEPTGSAFYGYTF.

This chain connects TRBV30 to TRBJ1-1, with D uncertain. Trimming shortened V by 5 bases and J by 2 bases, and 9 bases separated the two germline ends. Germline lookup yields CDR1 GTSNPN and CDR2 SVGIG (reference sequence). The CDR3 spans 12 residues. The CDR3 nucleotides are TGTGCCTGGGGGGAGGTAAACACTGAAGCTTTCTTT. It specifies CAWGEVNTEAFF.

The chain employs TRBV15 and TRBJ2-2, with D tentatively TRBD1 or TRBD2 (5 bases each). CDR3 size: 16 residues. Germline V gives CDR1 LNHNV, CDR2 YYDKDF (reference sequence). The V and J ends lost 4 bases and 4 bases respectively, with 16 bases between them. DNA for the CDR3: TGTGCCACCAGCATACCCGGAACAGGAGGCACCGGGGAGCTGTTTTTT. Translating it yields CATSIPGTGGTGELFF.

The rearrangement links TRBV2 to TRBJ1-6; D is ambiguous. CDR3 length equals 14 residues. Between the trimmed V and J ends, which lost 3 bases and 7 bases, there was a span of 10 bases. CDR1 and CDR2 (germline): SNHLY, FYNNEI. CDR3 coding DNA: TGTGCCAGCAGTGATCGGTTGGGGAATTCACCCCTCCACTTT. Protein product: CASSDRLGNSPLHF.